Below, 30 T cell receptor beta chains from the same sample are listed, as sequenced in a study of T cells in Graves' hyperthyroidism and ophthalmopathy. RNA transcripts provided the source from which TCR beta CDR3 regions were amplified. Carried out on the TCR CDR3, a first-round RT-PCR used the HTBI primer set. TCRdb reprocessed the multiplex PCR reads with MiXCR, giving one entry per CDR3 protein. The sample records approximately 330,000 distinct CDR3 sequences, about 20% being singletons. Sequencing was done on a sample of blood. These receptors were obtained from a woman aged 50 to 65 with Graves' hyperthyroidism.

The chain couples TRBV19 to TRBJ2-2; no firm D call. From germline, CDR1 is LNHDA and CDR2 SQIVND (reference sequence). This CDR3 has 12 amino acids. The germline V and J ends were trimmed by 5 bases and 6 bases, with 7 bases remaining between them. The CDR3 loop reads CASSPIAGELFF. For the CDR3, the DNA is TGTGCCAGTAGTCCTATAGCCGGGGAGCTGTTTTTT.

This clonotype was seen a handful of times. The chain has TRBV9 and TRBJ2-2; no clear D. Germline lookup yields CDR1 SGDLS and CDR2 YYNGEE. The CDR3 loop spans 14 amino acids. The V gene lost 3 bases and the J gene lost 5 bases, with 11 bases spanning the gap. CDR3 protein: CASSAGGGTGELFF. CDR3 DNA: TGTGCCAGCAGCGCCGGCGGCGGAACCGGGGAGCTGTTTTTT.

The sample holds many counts of this clonotype. The chain recombines TRBV20-1 with TRBJ2-5, with D uncertain. Trimming stripped 6 bases from V and 5 bases from J, with 10 bases between. Per germline, CDR1 DFQATT and CDR2 SNEGSKA (reference sequence). This CDR3 spans 11 amino acids. CDR3 sequence reads: CSARARETQYF. The CDR3 nucleotides are TGCAGTGCCCGAGCGCGGGAGACCCAGTACTTC.

The chain couples TRBV2 to TRBJ1-4; maybe TRBD1 (5 bases). This CDR3 comprises 16 residues. V lost 0 bases and J lost 5, with 13 bases in between. Germline V gene data show CDR1 as SNHLY and CDR2 as FYNNEI. The DNA of the CDR3 is TGTGCCAGCAGTGAAGCGCGGGCAGGGATAAATGAAAAACTGTTTTTT. It encodes CASSEARAGINEKLFF.

This clonotype has ten or more counts. The genes are TRBV11-1 and TRBJ2-5; 7 bases agree with TRBD1. Germline CDR1 reads SGHAT; CDR2 reads FQDESV (reference sequence). Trimming cost V 5 bases and J 4 bases; bases outside gene matches: 4. The CDR3 covers 13 residues. In nucleotides, the CDR3 is TGTGCCAGCAGCCCACAGGGGATAGAGACCCAGTACTTC. This codes for CASSPQGIETQYF.

This clonotype was observed a handful of times. DNA for the CDR3: TGTGCCAGCAGTCCTTATTTACAGGGGCCCGGGGGCTACACCTTC. Encoded protein: CASSPYLQGPGGYTF. This chain uses TRBV12-3 or TRBV12-4 with TRBJ1-2, with 7 bases identical to TRBD1. CDR3 size: 15 residues. V lost 5 bases and J lost 8; bases outside the gene matches: 14.

The V and J genes are TRBV5-6 and TRBJ2-5; TRBD1 is a possible D gene (6 bases). Germline CDR1 and CDR2: SGHDT and YYEEEE. The CDR3 loop spans 14 amino acids. The ends were cut back, 1 base at V and 3 bases at J, with 10 bases in the middle. The CDR3 sequence: CASSLQQGKETQYF. The CDR3 DNA reads as TGTGCCAGCAGCTTGCAACAGGGTAAAGAGACCCAGTACTTC. The full variable domain, rest sourced from reference TRBV5-6 and TRBJ2-5, is DAGVTQSPTHLIKTRGQQVTLRCSPKSGHDTVSWYQQALGQGPQFIFQYYEEEERQRGNFPDRFSGHQFPNYSSELNVNALLLGDSALYLCASSLQQGKETQYFGPGTRLLVL.

The chain has TRBV6-1 and TRBJ2-2; D gene unclear. The germline V and J ends were trimmed by 11 bases and 4 bases, with 17 bases remaining between them. The germline V gene encodes CDR1 MNHNS and CDR2 SASEGT. The CDR3 runs to 14 residues. Here the CDR3 DNA reads TGTGCCGCGCATAAGGCCCCGGGCACCGGGGAGCTGTTTTTT. This sequence encodes CAAHKAPGTGELFF.

In this sample, this clonotype turned up many times. The chain joins TRBV7-9 to TRBJ2-1; D not certain. The ends were cut back, 6 bases at V and 4 bases at J, with 16 bases in the middle. Germline V gene lookup returns CDR1 SEHNR and CDR2 FQNEAQ (reference sequence). CDR3 size: 15 residues. The DNA of the CDR3 is TGTGCCAGCAGGGACGGCCGGTGGAGTTACAATGAGCAGTTCTTC. Encoded protein: CASRDGRWSYNEQFF.

V and J are TRBV18 and TRBJ2-5; 7 nucleotides agree with TRBD2. CDR1 and CDR2 (germline): KGHSH, LQKENI. This CDR3 is built from 16 residues. V dropped 2 bases and J dropped 5; count of bases not matched to a gene: 11. This CDR3 reads CASSPKGLEGVETQYF. The CDR3 DNA follows: TGTGCCAGCTCACCAAAAGGACTAGAGGGAGTGGAGACCCAGTACTTC.

This clonotype was recorded a few times. This sequence joins TRBV12-3 or TRBV12-4 and TRBJ2-5; no reliable D call. V was pared by 6 bases and J by 5 bases, with 10 bases between. The CDR3 is 12 residues long. CDR3 nucleotide sequence: TGTGCCAGCAGCCAAACCGGGGAGACCCAGTACTTC. Its translation: CASSQTGETQYF.

Only a few counts were recorded for this clonotype. This sequence joins TRBV10-3 and TRBJ2-7; 7 bases are shared with TRBD2. CDR3 length equals 14 residues. The V segment lost 3 bases and the J segment 3 bases; nucleotides outside the gene matches: 5. From germline, CDR1 is ENHRY and CDR2 SYGVKD. The CDR3 DNA is TGTGCCATCAGTGAACAGCGGGATTACTACGAGCAGTACTTC. Its protein product is CAISEQRDYYEQYF.

This clonotype was counted between two and nine times. The V call is TRBV3-1, the J call TRBJ2-3, with 7 bases matching TRBD1. V lost 1 base and J lost 3; bases outside the gene matches: 1. The length of the CDR3 is 14 residues. Germline V gene lookup returns CDR1 LGHDT and CDR2 YNNKEL (reference sequence). The CDR3 DNA sequence: TGTGCCAGCAGCCAAGGACAGGGAACAGATACGCAGTATTTT. Translated: CASSQGQGTDTQYF.

This clonotype was seen many times. This chain joins TRBV2 and TRBJ1-5; TRBD1 matches at 7 bases. This CDR3 is built from 14 residues. The germline CDR1 and CDR2 sequences are SNHLY and FYNNEI. V gave up 8 bases and J gave up 2 bases; unmatched junction bases: 6. CDR3 coding DNA: TGTGCCAGCGCCCGACAGGGTCGCAATCAGCCCCAGCATTTT. It translates to CASARQGRNQPQHF. Using reference TRBV2 and TRBJ1-5 for the parts outside the CDR3, the full variable domain is EPEVTQTPSHQVTQMGQEVILRCVPISNHLYFYWYRQILGQKVEFLVSFYNNEISEKSEIFDDQFSVERPDGSNFTLKIRSTKLEDSAMYFCASARQGRNQPQHFGDGTRLSIL.

V and J are TRBV6-1 and TRBJ2-1; D perhaps matches TRBD2 (7 bases). V dropped 0 bases and J dropped 6 bases, with 30 bases sitting between them. The germline V gene encodes CDR1 MNHNS and CDR2 SASEGT. This CDR3 has 21 residues. The CDR3: CASSEARGGGASPLTGNEQFF. The CDR3 DNA is TGTGCCAGCAGTGAAGCGAGGGGGGGGGGGGCGTCCCCCCTGACAGGCAATGAGCAGTTCTTC.

This clonotype was found a few times. This sequence joins TRBV20-1 and TRBJ2-1, with unresolved D. The germline V and J ends were trimmed by 8 bases and 3 bases, with 17 bases remaining between them. The V gene's germline CDR1 is DFQATT and CDR2 SNEGSKA (reference sequence). The CDR3 runs 14 residues. The CDR3 loop reads CSSSRPVFYNEQFF. For the CDR3, the DNA is TGCAGTTCATCCCGGCCGGTGTTCTACAATGAGCAGTTCTTC.

This clonotype was picked up a small number of times. This chain uses TRBV5-4 with TRBJ2-7, with 8 positions matching TRBD2. Germline V CDR1 and CDR2: SGHNT, YYREEE (reference sequence). The CDR3 spans 13 residues. Trimming cost V 2 bases and J 3 bases; bases outside gene matches: 1. In DNA, the CDR3 is TGTGCCAGCAGCTTCGGGGGGGGCTACGAGCAGTACGTC. Translating gives CASSFGGGYEQYV.

Here the CDR3 DNA reads TGTGCCAGCAGTTACGGGTGGTCGGGAACCGAGACCCAGTACTTC. It translates to CASSYGWSGTETQYF. V and J are TRBV6-5 and TRBJ2-5; a possible D gene is TRBD2 (5 bases). V dropped 2 bases and J dropped 5 bases, with 15 bases sitting between them. The CDR3 consists of 15 residues. The germline CDR1 and CDR2 sequences are MNHEY and SVGAGI.

This clonotype occurred many times. This sequence joins TRBV18 and TRBJ2-7; possibly TRBD1 or TRBD2 for D (5 bases each). The CDR3 sequence is 12 residues long. The ends were cut back, 2 bases at V and 4 bases at J, with 6 bases in the middle. In germline, CDR1 is KGHSH, CDR2 LQKENI. DNA for the CDR3: TGTGCCAGCTCACCAGAGGGGTACGAGCAGTACTTC. This translates into CASSPEGYEQYF.

V gene TRBV5-1 combines with J gene TRBJ2-1; D possibly corresponds to TRBD2 (6 bases). Germline V lookup: CDR1 SGHRS, CDR2 YFSETQ. CDR3 length: 16 residues. V shed 3 bases and J shed 5 bases, with 18 bases lying between them. CDR3 bases: TGCGCCAGCAGCTCAAAAACCCCCGGGAGCCACAATGAGCAGTTCTTC. Translating it yields CASSSKTPGSHNEQFF.

This clonotype was seen only a few times. The chain employs TRBV30 and TRBJ2-2; either TRBD1 or TRBD2 may supply D (5 bases each). The V and J ends lost 1 base and 0 bases respectively, with 15 bases between them. This CDR3 comprises 17 residues. Germline V CDR1 and CDR2: GTSNPN, SVGIG (reference sequence). The CDR3 coding sequence is TGTGCCTGGAGTGATTTACTTGGGGGAACGAACACCGGGGAGCTGTTTTTT. It is translated as CAWSDLLGGTNTGELFF.

The chain links TRBV7-8 to TRBJ2-7; the D is unclear. The CDR3 totals 14 residues. V gave up 2 bases and J gave up 7 bases, with 15 bases separating them. The germline CDR1 and CDR2 sequences are SGHVS and FQNEAQ. CDR3 nucleotides: TGTGCCAGCAGCTTATATCTGGGAACCCAGGAGCAGTACGTC. This encodes CASSLYLGTQEQYV.

The genes are TRBV27 and TRBJ2-2; D not resolved. Trimming took off 0 bases at V and 7 bases at J, with 6 bases between the two ends. The V gene's germline CDR1 is MNHEY and CDR2 SMNVEV (reference sequence). The CDR3 runs to 13 residues. CDR3 loop: CASSLSRNGELFF. Written as DNA, the CDR3 is TGTGCCAGCAGTTTATCCAGAAACGGGGAGCTGTTTTTT.

The J gene is TRBJ2-2, the V gene TRBV10-1; D is uncertain. CDR1 WNHNN and CDR2 SYGVQD come from the germline V gene (reference sequence). This CDR3 contains 15 residues. Trimming took 3 bases from V and 5 from J, leaving 13 bases between them. CDR3 DNA sequence: TGCGCCAGCAGTGAAAAGGCCAGCCTAACCGGGGAGCTGTTTTTT. This encodes CASSEKASLTGELFF.

This clonotype was detected many times. The rearrangement uses TRBV5-1 and TRBJ2-3; D perhaps matches TRBD1 (6 bases). CDR3 length equals 15 residues. Germline V lookup: CDR1 SGHRS, CDR2 YFSETQ. Trimming removed 4 bases at V and 3 bases at J, with 15 bases between. The CDR3 nucleotides read TGCGCCAGCAGCCGCGACAGGCCGCCTACAGATACGCAGTATTTT. This sequence encodes CASSRDRPPTDTQYF.

In this sample, this clonotype turned up many times. This chain uses TRBV20-1 with TRBJ2-3; the D is unclear. Germline V gene lookup returns CDR1 DFQATT and CDR2 SNEGSKA (reference sequence). The CDR3 is 10 residues long. V was clipped by 8 bases and J by 4 bases, with 7 bases between them. The CDR3 loop is CSPQSDTQYF. In DNA, the CDR3 is TGCAGTCCACAATCAGATACGCAGTATTTT.

On this clonotype: A much larger clonotype is one base distant, so this may be a read error. V and J are TRBV7-9 and TRBJ2-1; D remains ambiguous. There are 12 residues in the CDR3. The germline V gene has CDR1 SEHNR and CDR2 FQNEAQ (reference sequence). The CDR3 DNA follows: TGTGCCAGCAGCCCCGTGAGTAATGAGCAGTCCTTC. Its protein product is CASSPVSNEQSF.

V usage is TRBV5-1 and J usage is TRBJ2-1; perhaps D is TRBD1 or TRBD2 (6 bases each). The length of the CDR3 is 13 residues. Between the trimmed V and J ends, which lost 7 bases and 9 bases, there was a span of 17 bases. CDR1 is SGHRS and CDR2 is YFSETQ in the germline V gene. The DNA of the CDR3 is TGCGCCAGCCCGGGGGCGCGATCAAGTGAGCAGTTCTTC. Encoded protein: CASPGARSSEQFF.

This clonotype occurred many times. The chain has TRBV2 and TRBJ1-1, with TRBD1 identical over 8 bases. CDR1 SNHLY and CDR2 FYNNEI come from the germline V gene. The J segment lost 0 bases and the V segment lost 6 bases, leaving 6 bases of the junction unmatched. The CDR3 spans 15 residues. As DNA, the CDR3 is TGTGCCAGCAGCGCGCAGGGGGCGGTGAACACTGAAGCTTTCTTT. Residues: CASSAQGAVNTEAFF. Filled out from reference TRBV2 and TRBJ1-1, the complete variable domain reads EPEVTQTPSHQVTQMGQEVILRCVPISNHLYFYWYRQILGQKVEFLVSFYNNEISEKSEIFDDQFSVERPDGSNFTLKIRSTKLEDSAMYFCASSAQGAVNTEAFFGQGTRLTVV.

This clonotype has only a few counts. The V and J genes are TRBV5-1 and TRBJ2-7; 8 positions match TRBD2. Germline V gene sequence: CDR1 SGHRS, CDR2 YFSETQ. The V gene end was trimmed by 4 bases and the J gene end by 1 base; junction bases not matched to a gene: 4. The length of the CDR3 is 14 residues. The CDR3 nucleotides read TGCGCCAGCAGCCCCGGGGGGGTGTCCTACGAGCAGTACGTC. Its translation: CASSPGGVSYEQYV.